This T cell receptor beta chain was obtained from a study of cytomegalovirus exposure and HLA in healthy donors. Study-level results: In a later analysis, an Asian-associated ancestry cluster reportedly showed fewer N-insertions than the roughly 710-donor mean. Specificity for CMV antigens was confirmed in vitro for a few of the CMV-associated chains.

With 60 Vbeta and 13 Jbeta primers, the PCR was carried out. Sequencing used immunoSEQ multiplex PCR; TCRdb keeps in-frame clones, though not all of them. The sample shows 200,000 to 250,000 clones, 75% to 85% of them seen only once. The V gene end was trimmed by 5 bases and the J gene end by 1 base; junction bases not matched to a gene: 5. CDR3 size: 18 residues. Germline values: CDR1 SGHTA, CDR2 FQGNSA. Turning to this clone: Its specificity is not known.

The clonotype originates from a woman aged 40 to 50 in good health and CMV-seronegative. The V gene is TRBV7-2, the J gene TRBJ2-6, with 13 bases matching TRBD2. Sequencing used PBMCs. The CDR3: CASSLWTSGRSGANVLTF. In DNA form, the CDR3 reads TGTGCCAGCAGCCTATGGACTAGCGGGAGATCTGGGGCCAACGTCCTGACTTTC.